These 31 T cell receptor beta chains originate from one sample sequenced in a study of CD8 T cells in ankylosing spondylitis. One entry per CDR3 protein results from TCRdb running MiXCR on the 5' RACE reads. The sample consists of hundreds of thousands of distinct CDR3 sequences, over 9.5% of them appearing once. The material sequenced was blood, either unsorted or a sorted T cell fraction (not recorded which). Receptor source: a male donor with ankylosing spondylitis or in good health (not recorded which).

This chain connects TRBV5-1 to TRBJ2-2, with TRBD1 matching over 7 bases. The CDR3 extends over 15 amino acids. Germline CDR1 and CDR2: SGHRS and YFSETQ. With V trimmed by 4 bases and J by 7 bases, 10 bases remained unmatched. Here the CDR3 DNA reads TGCGCCAGCAGCGATCGGACAGGCGACATCGGGGAGCTGTTTTTT. Translating it yields CASSDRTGDIGELFF. Complete variable domain (other parts from reference TRBV5-1 and TRBJ2-2): KAGVTQTPRYLIKTRGQQVTLSCSPISGHRSVSWYQQTPGQGLQFLFEYFSETQRNKGNFPGRFSGRQFSNSRSEMNVSTLELGDSALYLCASSDRTGDIGELFFGEGSRLTVL.

There are many counts of this clonotype. The chain employs TRBV25-1 and TRBJ2-3; no firm D call. The V and J ends lost 0 bases and 2 bases respectively, with 12 bases between them. Germline V gene data show CDR1 as MGHDK and CDR2 as SYGVNS. The CDR3 length is 16 residues. This CDR3 reads CASSEYFAAVTDTQYF. CDR3 in DNA: TGTGCCAGCAGTGAATATTTCGCAGCAGTCACAGATACGCAGTATTTT.

The chain employs TRBV6-1 and TRBJ1-3; perhaps TRBD1 as D (5 bases). This CDR3 region has 14 residues. The germline V and J ends were trimmed by 5 bases and 2 bases, with 10 bases remaining between them. The germline V gene has CDR1 MNHNS and CDR2 SASEGT. DNA of the CDR3: TGTGCCAGCAGTAGTCGGGGGGCTGGAAACACCATATATTTT. This sequence encodes CASSSRGAGNTIYF.

The sample holds many counts of this clonotype. The chain joins TRBV5-6 to TRBJ2-7; D is ambiguous. V lost 0 bases and J lost 2, with 9 bases in between. The length of the CDR3 is 14 residues. Germline assignment: CDR1 SGHDT and CDR2 YYEEEE. The CDR3 region has the DNA TGTGCCAGCAGCTTGGGTGCGGAAGCCTACGAGCAGTACTTC. Translated, it gives CASSLGAEAYEQYF.

This clonotype was found many times. This rearrangement joins TRBV12-3 or TRBV12-4 to TRBJ2-3, with D perhaps TRBD1 (5 bases). Trimming removed 6 bases from V and 5 bases from J, with 12 bases in between. The CDR3 length is 13 residues. CDR3 sequence: CASRGAGGDTQYF. The CDR3 region has the DNA TGTGCCAGCAGAGGGGCAGGTGGAGATACGCAGTATTTT.

This clonotype was seen repeatedly, ten times or more. V is TRBV15 and J is TRBJ1-4; no reliable D call. In germline, CDR1 is LNHNV, CDR2 YYDKDF (reference sequence). Trimming stripped 0 bases from V and 0 bases from J, with 5 bases between. The CDR3 has 15 amino acids. The CDR3 loop is CATSRDYATNEKLFF. CDR3 nucleotides: TGTGCCACCAGCAGAGATTATGCAACTAATGAAAAACTGTTTTTT.

This clonotype was seen ten or more times. The rearrangement joins TRBV10-3 to TRBJ2-1; D is possibly TRBD1 (5 bases). Trimming took 6 bases from V and 8 from J, leaving 11 bases between them. Per germline, CDR1 ENHRY and CDR2 SYGVKD. This CDR3 comprises 12 residues. The CDR3 DNA follows: TGTGCCATCAGCGGAACAGGCCATGAGCAGTTCTTC. Its protein product is CAISGTGHEQFF.

This clonotype was observed at least ten times. The chain has TRBV20-1 and TRBJ2-7; 9 bases are shared with TRBD1. Germline trimming cut 6 bases from V and 5 bases from J; bases unmatched to any gene: 8. This CDR3 spans 13 amino acids. Germline V CDR1 and CDR2: DFQATT, SNEGSKA (reference sequence). CDR3 in DNA: TGCAGTGCGCCTAGGACAGGGGACCACGAGCAGTACTTC. As protein: CSAPRTGDHEQYF.

This rearrangement joins TRBV6-7 to TRBJ1-5; TRBD1 is a possible D gene (5 bases). TRBV6-7 is given ORF status, its function remaining uncertain. V was cut by 1 base and J by 7 bases, with 14 bases left in between. This CDR3 contains 15 residues. Here the CDR3 reads CASSYWGRLGQPQHF. DNA for the CDR3: TGTGCCAGCAGTTACTGGGGACGTTTGGGACAGCCCCAGCATTTT.

The chain has TRBV14 and TRBJ1-1, with D perhaps matching TRBD1 (6 bases). Germline CDR1 and CDR2: SGHDN and FVKESK. The CDR3 loop spans 15 amino acids. V was clipped by 4 bases and J by 1 base, with 13 bases between them. For the CDR3, the DNA is TGTGCCAGCAGCCCCAACAGGGCCTGGAACACTGAAGCTTTCTTT. Its protein product is CASSPNRAWNTEAFF.

This clonotype was observed many times. The genes are TRBV20-1 and TRBJ2-1; tentatively, D is TRBD2 (6 bases). The ends were cut back, 1 base at V and 0 bases at J, with 13 bases in the middle. The CDR3 contains 16 residues. The V gene's germline CDR1 is DFQATT and CDR2 SNEGSKA (reference sequence). CDR3 amino acids: CSARVSEGSSYNEQFF. The CDR3 DNA sequence: TGCAGTGCTAGAGTGTCGGAGGGGAGCTCCTACAATGAGCAGTTCTTC.

The CDR3 bases are TGTGCCAGCACCCTGACGGGGGCAAACTCTGGGGCCAACGTCCTGACTTTC. Translated, it gives CASTLTGANSGANVLTF. The chain combines TRBV6-2 or TRBV6-3 with TRBJ2-6, with D perhaps being TRBD1 or TRBD2 (6 bases each). This CDR3 contains 17 residues. From germline, CDR1 is MNHEY and CDR2 SVGEGT. V lost 7 bases and J 0 bases, leaving 16 bases between the germline ends.

This clonotype has ten or more counts. The V gene is TRBV28, the J gene TRBJ2-3; 15 bases agree with TRBD2. CDR1 is MDHEN and CDR2 is SYDVKM in the germline V gene. V was clipped by 7 bases and J by 5 bases; unmatched bases: 10. This CDR3 spans 17 amino acids. The CDR3, as DNA: TGTGCCAGCACCAGTGGACTAGCGGGGGGGCTCATAGATACGCAGTATTTT. It codes for CASTSGLAGGLIDTQYF.

This clonotype was observed at least ten times. For the CDR3, the DNA is TGCAGTGTCCGTACAGGGACAGGGGGCACCGGGGAGCTGTTTTTT. This gives the protein CSVRTGTGGTGELFF. This sequence joins TRBV20-1 and TRBJ2-2; 11 bases are shared with TRBD1. After removal of 7 bases from V and 4 bases from J, the junction contained 8 bases not matched to a gene. CDR3 length: 15 residues. Germline lookup yields CDR1 DFQATT and CDR2 SNEGSKA (reference sequence).

The chain links TRBV20-1 to TRBJ2-5; D gene unclear. The CDR3 sequence is 14 residues long. V was clipped by 0 bases and J by 3 bases, with 11 bases between them. The germline gives CDR1 DFQATT, CDR2 SNEGSKA (reference sequence). CDR3 bases: TGCAGTGCTAGAGATCAAGTGGGAAAAGAGACCCAGTACTTC. Its translation is CSARDQVGKETQYF.

This clonotype was observed many times. A junction boundary mismatches the germline segment, possibly from a read error. V is TRBV5-1 and J is TRBJ1-5; 9 positions match TRBD1. Germline CDR1 reads SGHRS; CDR2 reads YFSETQ. The CDR3 spans 14 residues. The CDR3 sequence: CASSFGTGSQPQHF. The CDR3, as DNA: TGTGCCAGCAGCTTTGGGACAGGGAGTCAGCCCCAGCATTTT.

This clonotype was counted only a few times. The chain combines TRBV9 with TRBJ2-2, with 8 bases that match TRBD1. CDR1 and CDR2 (germline): SGDLS, YYNGEE. The CDR3 spans 16 residues. V lost 4 bases, J lost 1 base, and 6 bases stayed unmatched. In nucleotides, the CDR3 is TGTGCCAGCAGCCCCCGGACAGGGCTGAACACCGGGGAGCTGTTTTTT. It codes for CASSPRTGLNTGELFF.

With regard to this clonotype: This may arise from a read error, as a much more abundant clone is one base away. V is TRBV20-1 and J is TRBJ2-1, with D perhaps matching TRBD2 (6 bases). Per the germline V gene, CDR1 is DFQATT and CDR2 is SNEGSKA (reference sequence). This CDR3 has 13 amino acids. V was trimmed by 6 bases and J by 8 bases, leaving 17 bases between them. The chain's CDR3 is CSANRELAYEQFF. The CDR3, as DNA: TGCAGTGCCAACCGGGAACTAGCTTATGAGCAGTTCTTC.

This clonotype was detected only a few times. The chain employs TRBV7-3 and TRBJ2-2; TRBD2 agrees at 11 bases. The ends lost 4 bases at V and 4 bases at J; junction bases unmatched: 8. Looked up from germline, CDR1 is SGHTA and CDR2 is FQGTGA. The length of the CDR3 is 17 residues. CDR3 region: CASSSIAGGAITGELFF. The DNA for the CDR3 is TGTGCCAGCAGCTCTATAGCGGGGGGGGCTATCACCGGGGAGCTGTTTTTT.

This clonotype was seen at least ten times. This chain links TRBV12-3 or TRBV12-4 with TRBJ1-2; unclear D gene. The CDR3 totals 13 residues. Trimming cost V 6 bases and J 8 bases, with 16 bases left between them. For the CDR3, the DNA is TGTGCCAGCAGCTTGCTTACAGAGGTGGGCTACACCTTC. Amino acid sequence: CASSLLTEVGYTF.

In this sample, this clonotype turned up many times. The J gene is TRBJ2-3, the V gene TRBV5-6; D gene ambiguous. Germline V gives CDR1 SGHDT, CDR2 YYEEEE. This CDR3 is built from 14 residues. V lost 0 bases and J 4 bases, leaving 9 bases between the germline ends. CDR3 coding DNA: TGTGCCAGCAGCTTGGGCCTAGTCGCAGATACGCAGTATTTT. This codes for CASSLGLVADTQYF.

At least ten counts were recorded for this clonotype. This chain uses TRBV20-1 with TRBJ1-2; D may be TRBD1 (6 bases). CDR3 length equals 14 residues. From germline, CDR1 is DFQATT and CDR2 SNEGSKA (reference sequence). V was clipped by 6 bases and J by 4 bases, with 18 bases between them. The CDR3 loop is CSAAPGTGRYGYTF. The DNA for the CDR3 is TGCAGTGCCGCACCTGGAACAGGGCGCTATGGCTACACCTTC.

This clonotype was recorded at least ten times. The chain employs TRBV20-1 and TRBJ1-2, with D hard to call. Per germline, CDR1 DFQATT and CDR2 SNEGSKA (reference sequence). This CDR3 spans 10 amino acids. With 4 bases removed from V and 8 bases from J, the gap between germline ends came to 8 bases. The CDR3 region has the DNA TGCAGTGCTACATCAGGAGGCTACACCTTC. The encoded protein is CSATSGGYTF.

In its sample, this clonotype was seen many times. The rearrangement joins TRBV5-1 to TRBJ2-7; D not resolved. Trimming removed 1 base at V and 2 bases at J, with 7 bases between. The CDR3 is 13 amino acids. In germline, CDR1 is SGHRS, CDR2 YFSETQ. Here the CDR3 reads CASSLSSAYEQYF. CDR3 sequence (DNA): TGCGCCAGCAGCTTGTCCAGTGCCTACGAGCAGTACTTC.

This clonotype has ten or more counts. The chain joins TRBV3-1 to TRBJ2-7, with D unresolved. The germline V gene has CDR1 LGHDT and CDR2 YNNKEL (reference sequence). The ends were cut back, 0 bases at V and 6 bases at J, with 9 bases in the middle. The CDR3 runs 13 residues. The CDR3 is CASSQDLEAEQYF. In DNA form, the CDR3 reads TGTGCCAGCAGCCAAGATTTAGAGGCCGAGCAGTACTTC.

This clonotype was detected a few times. The rearrangement joins TRBV5-1 to TRBJ2-4; 9 positions match TRBD1. Unmatched junction bases numbered 7, after V lost 5 bases and J lost 10 bases. The CDR3 is made up of 13 amino acids. Germline lookup yields CDR1 SGHRS and CDR2 YFSETQ. CDR3 nucleotides: TGCGCCAGCAGTATCCGGGACAGGGAGATTCAGTACTTC. As protein: CASSIRDREIQYF.

This clonotype has at least ten counts. The chain uses TRBV20-1 and TRBJ2-1; TRBD2 matches 7 bases. Per the germline V gene, CDR1 is DFQATT and CDR2 is SNEGSKA (reference sequence). There are 15 residues in the CDR3. The trim removed 0 bases at V and 0 bases at J, leaving 2 bases unmatched. The CDR3 protein is CSARDGRGSYNEQFF. The CDR3 DNA reads TGCAGTGCTAGAGATGGGAGGGGCTCCTACAATGAGCAGTTCTTC.

Points on this clonotype: A much bigger clone sits one base away, suggesting this may be a read error. This chain uses TRBV5-6 with TRBJ2-2; D uncertain. Trimming pared 4 bases from V and 4 bases from J, leaving 8 bases between. The CDR3 contains 13 residues. CDR1 is SGHDT, CDR2 YYEEEE, per germline. The CDR3 DNA reads as TGTGCCAGCAGCCCCACCGGCACCGGGGAGCTGTTTTTT. Translated, it gives CASSPTGTGELFF.

The count of this clonotype is one. The J gene is TRBJ1-2, the V gene TRBV19, with D perhaps TRBD1 (5 bases). Germline V gene sequence: CDR1 LNHDA, CDR2 SQIVND (reference sequence). Trimming removed 6 bases at V and 4 bases at J, with 12 bases between. The CDR3 contains 13 residues. The chain's CDR3 is CASREPGIYGYTF. The CDR3 nucleotides are TGTGCCAGTAGAGAACCAGGGATCTATGGCTACACCTTC.

The table lists this clonotype with many counts. An end of the junction differs from the germline gene, which may be a read error. V is TRBV12-3 or TRBV12-4 and J is TRBJ1-5; possible D gene TRBD1, 6 bases. This CDR3 has 14 amino acids. CDR3 sequence: CASSLGQSNQPQHF. The CDR3 DNA reads TGTGCCAGCAGCTTAGGACAGTCTAATCAGCCCCAGCATTTT.

Ten or more counts support this clonotype. The V call is TRBV5-1, the J call TRBJ2-1; the match to TRBD1 covers 9 bases. CDR1 is SGHRS, CDR2 YFSETQ, per germline. The CDR3 has 15 amino acids. Germline trimming cut 0 bases from V and 5 bases from J; bases unmatched to any gene: 3. The DNA for the CDR3 is TGCGCCAGCAGCTTGGTACAGGGGGCTCACAATGAGCAGTTCTTC. Its translation is CASSLVQGAHNEQFF.